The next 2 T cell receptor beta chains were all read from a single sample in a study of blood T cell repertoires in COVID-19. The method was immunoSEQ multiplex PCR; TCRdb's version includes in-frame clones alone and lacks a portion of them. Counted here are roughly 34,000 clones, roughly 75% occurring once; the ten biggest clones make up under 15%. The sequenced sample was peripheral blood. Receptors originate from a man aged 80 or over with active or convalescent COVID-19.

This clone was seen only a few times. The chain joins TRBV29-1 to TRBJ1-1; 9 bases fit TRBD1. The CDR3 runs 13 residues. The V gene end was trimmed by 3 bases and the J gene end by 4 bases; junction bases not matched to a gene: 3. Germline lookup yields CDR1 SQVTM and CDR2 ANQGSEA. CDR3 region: CSVEGQGSTEAFF. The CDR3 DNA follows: TGCAGCGTTGAGGGACAGGGAAGCACTGAAGCTTTCTTT.

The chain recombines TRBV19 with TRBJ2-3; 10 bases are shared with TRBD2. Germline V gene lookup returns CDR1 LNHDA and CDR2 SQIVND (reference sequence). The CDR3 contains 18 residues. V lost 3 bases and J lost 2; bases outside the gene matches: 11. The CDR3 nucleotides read TGTGCCAGTAGTATCGCCAATCCGGGACTAGCGTTCACAGATACGCAGTATTTT. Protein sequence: CASSIANPGLAFTDTQYF.